What follows are 10 T cell receptor beta chains derived from one specimen sequenced in a study of radiation and T cells in renal cell carcinoma. Libraries were prepared by immunoSEQ multiplex PCR; TCRdb keeps only in-frame clonotypes and omits some of them. The table has some 120,000 clones, approximately 90% seen once. Time point denoted: blood 2 weeks post-SBRT. Treatment given: 15 Gy SBRT to primary tumor, nephrectomy 4 weeks later. Sequencing was performed on blood, taken from a patient whose treatment included radiotherapy and nephrectomy. The origin of the receptors is a woman in her 70s with renal cell carcinoma.

The genes are TRBV15 and TRBJ2-1; 7 bases fit TRBD1. V lost 1 base, J lost 10 bases, and 16 bases stayed unmatched. Germline lookup yields CDR1 LNHNV and CDR2 YYDKDF (reference sequence). This CDR3 is 17 amino acids long. The CDR3: CATSRGLRTGWVLEQFF. The CDR3 DNA reads as TGTGCCACCAGCAGAGGATTAAGGACAGGTTGGGTCTTGGAGCAGTTCTTC.

J is TRBJ2-2 and V is TRBV5-6; 9 bases match TRBD2. The V gene's germline CDR1 is SGHDT and CDR2 YYEEEE. V was pared by 3 bases and J by 4 bases, with 4 bases of the junction left unmatched. CDR3 length: 15 amino acids. CDR3 protein: CASSSGLAATGELFF. CDR3 DNA: TGTGCCAGCAGCTCGGGACTAGCAGCCACCGGGGAGCTGTTTTTT. The full variable domain, with the rest looked up from reference TRBV5-6 and TRBJ2-2, is DAGVTQSPTHLIKTRGQQVTLRCSPKSGHDTVSWYQQALGQGPQFIFQYYEEEERQRGNFPDRFSGHQFPNYSSELNVNALLLGDSALYLCASSSGLAATGELFFGEGSRLTVL.

The V call is TRBV29-1, the J call TRBJ1-1; possible D gene TRBD1, 6 bases. The CDR3 length is 11 residues. Trimming cost V 7 bases and J 1 base, with 7 bases left between them. CDR1 is SQVTM, CDR2 ANQGSEA, per germline. The CDR3 sequence: CSAQGNTEAFF. As DNA, the CDR3 is TGCAGCGCACAGGGGAACACTGAAGCTTTCTTT.

The chain links TRBV10-2 to TRBJ2-7; a weak D match, TRBD1 (6 bases). The CDR3 extends over 20 amino acids. Between the trimmed V and J ends, which lost 8 bases and 3 bases, there was a span of 35 bases. The germline gives CDR1 WSHSY, CDR2 SAAADI. This chain's CDR3 is CASGGQGQVRAGTPSYEQYF. The DNA of the CDR3 is TGCGCCAGCGGAGGTCAAGGGCAAGTACGGGCCGGGACACCGAGCTACGAGCAGTACTTC.

V gene TRBV6-5 combines with J gene TRBJ2-1; no reliable D call. This CDR3 has 12 residues. CDR1 MNHEY and CDR2 SVGAGI come from the germline V gene. V shed 6 bases and J shed 10 bases, with 13 bases lying between them. This CDR3 is CASRPRQPEQFF. The CDR3 DNA is TGTGCCAGCAGACCCCGACAACCCGAGCAGTTCTTC.

This clone was recorded a few times. The chain recombines TRBV30 with TRBJ2-1; D is undetermined. Trimming removed 1 base from V and 10 bases from J, with 11 bases in between. This CDR3 has 12 amino acids. Looked up from germline, CDR1 is GTSNPN and CDR2 is SVGIG (reference sequence). CDR3 amino acids: CAWSALGAEQFF. Here the CDR3 DNA reads TGTGCCTGGAGTGCACTGGGCGCCGAGCAGTTCTTC.

The genes are TRBV5-6 and TRBJ1-2, with no clear D. This CDR3 comprises 15 residues. Germline CDR1 and CDR2: SGHDT and YYEEEE. The V end was cut by 2 bases, the J end by 2 bases, with 13 bases between. The CDR3: CASSLTGRLNYGYTF. DNA for the CDR3: TGTGCCAGCAGCTTAACGGGCAGGTTAAACTATGGCTACACCTTC.

The gene calls are TRBV11-2 and TRBJ1-1; weak D call: TRBD1 (5 bases). Germline CDR1 SGHAT, CDR2 FQNNGV. The V end lost 5 bases, the J end lost 2 bases, and 12 bases lay between the germline ends. The CDR3 covers 14 residues. The CDR3 bases are TGTGCCAGCAGCCTTACAGGTATAAACACTGAAGCTTTCTTT. It encodes CASSLTGINTEAFF. The variable domain in full, with the rest retrieved from reference TRBV11-2 and TRBJ1-1, is EAGVAQSPRYKIIEKRQSVAFWCNPISGHATLYWYQQILGQGPKLLIQFQNNGVVDDSQLPKDRFSAERLKGVDSTLKIQPAKLEDSAVYLCASSLTGINTEAFFGQGTRLTVV.

This chain uses TRBV4-2 with TRBJ2-5; D is undetermined. Germline assignment: CDR1 LGHNA and CDR2 YNFKEQ. Trimming shortened V by 0 bases and J by 1 base, and 9 bases separated the two germline ends. The length of the CDR3 is 15 residues. CDR3 amino acids: CASSQDGSSQETQYF. The CDR3 region has the DNA TGTGCCAGCAGCCAAGATGGCAGTTCCCAAGAGACCCAGTACTTC.

In nucleotides, the CDR3 is TGTGCTAGTGGTTCCCAGAACAATGAGCAGTTCTTC. Protein: CASGSQNNEQFF. The genes are TRBV12-5 and TRBJ2-1, with D hard to call. The germline V gene encodes CDR1 LGHNT and CDR2 FRNRAP. V lost 4 bases, J lost 5 bases, and 6 bases lay in between. This CDR3 is 12 amino acids long.